There are a few counts of the clone carrying this TCR beta chain. Its antigen is unidentified. The junction departs from germline at one end; a sequencing error may be responsible. The length of the CDR3 is 15 residues. Germline V lookup: CDR1 MNHNY, CDR2 SVGAGI (reference sequence). This specimen comes from a study of blood T cells in healthy people across ages. Study-level information: When template switching was applied, about one barcoded beta molecule was captured per two T cells. Notes on the study in general: Strong correlation was found linking TCR beta diversity to naive T cell percentage. It was not known whether donors were CMV positive (a possible confounder of expanded clonotype changes).

A J-beta primer mix and a sample-barcoded 5' primer were used in a second PCR of about 7 to 12 cycles. Each sample provided no less than 2.5 million CDR3-containing paired-end reads. TCRdb redid the calling of the 5' RACE reads with MiXCR, one entry per CDR3 protein. The table lists approximately 1.5 million distinct CDR3 sequences, 30% to 40% of them singletons. The sequenced sample was blood. This sequence was found in a woman aged 30 to 39 in good health. J is TRBJ2-7 and V is TRBV6-6; 9 bases are shared with TRBD2. DNA of the CDR3: TGTGCCAGCAAGATAGCGGGAGACAGCTCCTACAAGCAGTACTTC. Protein: CASKIAGDSSYKQYF.